This T cell receptor (beta chain) is drawn from a study of CD8 T cells in ankylosing spondylitis. Per germline, CDR1 MNHNS and CDR2 SASEGT. V gave up 4 bases and J gave up 7 bases; unmatched junction bases: 6. The CDR3 loop spans 15 amino acids. MiXCR, applied by TCRdb to the 5' RACE reads, yields one record per CDR3 protein. Here the sample spans approximately 240,000 distinct CDR3 sequences, 10% being singletons. Sample: blood, either unsorted or a sorted T cell fraction (not recorded which). The clonotype was recovered from a male donor with ankylosing spondylitis or in good health (not recorded which). The V gene is TRBV6-1, the J gene TRBJ1-5; 11 nucleotides match TRBD1. The chain's CDR3 is CASSVGTGGSQPQHF. The CDR3 DNA is TGTGCCAGCAGTGTAGGGACAGGGGGTAGCCAGCCCCAGCATTTT.